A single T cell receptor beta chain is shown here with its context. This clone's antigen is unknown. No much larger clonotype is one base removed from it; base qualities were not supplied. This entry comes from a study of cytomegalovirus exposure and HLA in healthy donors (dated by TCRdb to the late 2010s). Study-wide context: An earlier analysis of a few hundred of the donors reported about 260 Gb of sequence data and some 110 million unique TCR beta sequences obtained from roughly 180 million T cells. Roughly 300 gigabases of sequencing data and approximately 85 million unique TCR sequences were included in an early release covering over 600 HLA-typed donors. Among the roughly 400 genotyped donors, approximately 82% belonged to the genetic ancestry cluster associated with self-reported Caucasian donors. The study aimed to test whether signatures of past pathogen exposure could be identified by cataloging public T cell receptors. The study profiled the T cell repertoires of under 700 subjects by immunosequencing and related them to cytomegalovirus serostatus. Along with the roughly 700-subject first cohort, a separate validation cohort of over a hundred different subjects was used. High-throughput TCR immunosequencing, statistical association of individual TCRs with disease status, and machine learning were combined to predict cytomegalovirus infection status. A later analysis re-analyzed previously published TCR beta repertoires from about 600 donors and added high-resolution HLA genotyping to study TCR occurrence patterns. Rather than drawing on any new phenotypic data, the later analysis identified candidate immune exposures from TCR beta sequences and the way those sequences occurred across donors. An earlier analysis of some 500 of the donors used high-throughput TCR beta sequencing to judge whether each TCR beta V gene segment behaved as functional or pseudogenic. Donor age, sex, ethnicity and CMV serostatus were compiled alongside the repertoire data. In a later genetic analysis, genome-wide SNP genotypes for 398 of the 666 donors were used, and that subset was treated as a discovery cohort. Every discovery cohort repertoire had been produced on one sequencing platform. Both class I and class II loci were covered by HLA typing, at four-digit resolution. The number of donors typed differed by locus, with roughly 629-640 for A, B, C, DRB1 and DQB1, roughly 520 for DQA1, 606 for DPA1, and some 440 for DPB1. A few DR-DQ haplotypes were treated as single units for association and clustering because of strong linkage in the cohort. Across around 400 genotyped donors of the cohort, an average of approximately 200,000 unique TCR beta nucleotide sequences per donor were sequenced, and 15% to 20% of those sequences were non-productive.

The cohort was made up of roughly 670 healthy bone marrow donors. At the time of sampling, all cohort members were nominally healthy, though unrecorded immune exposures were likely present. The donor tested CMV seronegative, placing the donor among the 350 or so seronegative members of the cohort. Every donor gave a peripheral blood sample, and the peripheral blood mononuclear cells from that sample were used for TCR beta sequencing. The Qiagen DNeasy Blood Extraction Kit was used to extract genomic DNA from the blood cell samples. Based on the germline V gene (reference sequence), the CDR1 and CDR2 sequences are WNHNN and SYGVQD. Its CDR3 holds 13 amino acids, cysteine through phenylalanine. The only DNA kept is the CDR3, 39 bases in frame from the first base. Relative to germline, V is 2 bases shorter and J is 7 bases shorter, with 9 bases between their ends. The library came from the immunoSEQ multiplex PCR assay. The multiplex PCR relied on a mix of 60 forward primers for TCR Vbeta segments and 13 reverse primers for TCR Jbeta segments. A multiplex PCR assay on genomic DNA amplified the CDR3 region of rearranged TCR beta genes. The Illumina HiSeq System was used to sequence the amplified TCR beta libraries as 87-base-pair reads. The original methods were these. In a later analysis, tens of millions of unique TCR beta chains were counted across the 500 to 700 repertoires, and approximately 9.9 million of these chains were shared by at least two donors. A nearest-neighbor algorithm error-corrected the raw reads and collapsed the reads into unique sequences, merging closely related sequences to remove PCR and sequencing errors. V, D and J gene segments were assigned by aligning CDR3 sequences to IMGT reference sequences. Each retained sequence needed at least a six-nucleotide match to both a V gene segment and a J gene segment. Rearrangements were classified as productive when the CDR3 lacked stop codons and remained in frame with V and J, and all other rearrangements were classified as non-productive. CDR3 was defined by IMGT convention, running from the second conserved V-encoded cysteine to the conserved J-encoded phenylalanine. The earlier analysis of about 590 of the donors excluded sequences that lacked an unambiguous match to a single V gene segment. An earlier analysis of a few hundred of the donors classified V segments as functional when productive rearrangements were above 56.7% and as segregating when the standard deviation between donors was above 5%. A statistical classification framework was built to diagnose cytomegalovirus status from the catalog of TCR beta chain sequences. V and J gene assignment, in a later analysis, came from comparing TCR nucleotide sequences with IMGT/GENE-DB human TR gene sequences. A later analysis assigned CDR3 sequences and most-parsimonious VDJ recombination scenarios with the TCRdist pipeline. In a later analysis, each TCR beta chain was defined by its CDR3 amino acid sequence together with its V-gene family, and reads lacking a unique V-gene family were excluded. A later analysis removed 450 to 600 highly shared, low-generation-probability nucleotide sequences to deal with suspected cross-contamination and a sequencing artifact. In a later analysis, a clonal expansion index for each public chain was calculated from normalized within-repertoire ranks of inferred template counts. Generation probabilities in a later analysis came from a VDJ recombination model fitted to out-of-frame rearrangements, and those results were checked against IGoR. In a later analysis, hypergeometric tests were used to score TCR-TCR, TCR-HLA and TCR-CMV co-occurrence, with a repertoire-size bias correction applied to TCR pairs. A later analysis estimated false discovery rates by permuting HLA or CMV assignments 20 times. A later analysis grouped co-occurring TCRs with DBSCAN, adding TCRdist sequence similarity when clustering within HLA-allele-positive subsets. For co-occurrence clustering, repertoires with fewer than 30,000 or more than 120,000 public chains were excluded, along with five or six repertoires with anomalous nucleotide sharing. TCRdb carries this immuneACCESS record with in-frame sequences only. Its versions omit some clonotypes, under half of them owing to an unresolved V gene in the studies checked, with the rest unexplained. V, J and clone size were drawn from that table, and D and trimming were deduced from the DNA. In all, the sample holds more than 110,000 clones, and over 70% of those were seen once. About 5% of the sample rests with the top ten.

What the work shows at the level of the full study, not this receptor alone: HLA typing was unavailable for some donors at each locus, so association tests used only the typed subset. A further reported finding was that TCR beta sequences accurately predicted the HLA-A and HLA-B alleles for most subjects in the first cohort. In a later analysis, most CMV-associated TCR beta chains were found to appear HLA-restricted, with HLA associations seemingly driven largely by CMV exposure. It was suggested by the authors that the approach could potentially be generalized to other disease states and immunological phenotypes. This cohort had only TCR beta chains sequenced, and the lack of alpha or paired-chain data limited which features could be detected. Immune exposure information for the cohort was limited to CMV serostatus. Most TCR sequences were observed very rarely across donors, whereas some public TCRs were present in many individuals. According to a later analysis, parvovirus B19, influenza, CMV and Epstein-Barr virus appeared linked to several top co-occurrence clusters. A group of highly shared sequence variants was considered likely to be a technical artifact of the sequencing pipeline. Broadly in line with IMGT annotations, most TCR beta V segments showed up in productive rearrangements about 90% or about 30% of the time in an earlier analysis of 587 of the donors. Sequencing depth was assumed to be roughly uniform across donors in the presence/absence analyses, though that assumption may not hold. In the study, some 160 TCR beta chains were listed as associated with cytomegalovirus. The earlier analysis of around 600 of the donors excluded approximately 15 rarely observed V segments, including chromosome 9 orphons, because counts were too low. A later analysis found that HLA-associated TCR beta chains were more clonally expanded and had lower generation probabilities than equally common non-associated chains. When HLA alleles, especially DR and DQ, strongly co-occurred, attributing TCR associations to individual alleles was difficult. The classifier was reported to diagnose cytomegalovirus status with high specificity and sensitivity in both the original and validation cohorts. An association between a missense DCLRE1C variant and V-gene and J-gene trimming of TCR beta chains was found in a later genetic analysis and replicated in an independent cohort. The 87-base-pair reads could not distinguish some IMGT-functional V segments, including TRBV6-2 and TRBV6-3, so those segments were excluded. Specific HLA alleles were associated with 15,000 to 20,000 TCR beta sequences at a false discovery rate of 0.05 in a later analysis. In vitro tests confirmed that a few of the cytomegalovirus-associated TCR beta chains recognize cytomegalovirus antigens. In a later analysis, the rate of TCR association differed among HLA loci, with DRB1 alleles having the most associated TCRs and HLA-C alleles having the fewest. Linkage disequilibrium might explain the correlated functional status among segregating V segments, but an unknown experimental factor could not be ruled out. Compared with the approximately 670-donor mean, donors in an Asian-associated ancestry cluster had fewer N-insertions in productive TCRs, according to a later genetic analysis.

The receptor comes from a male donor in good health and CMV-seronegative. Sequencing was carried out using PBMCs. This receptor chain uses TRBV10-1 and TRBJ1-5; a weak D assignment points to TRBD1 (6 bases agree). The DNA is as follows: TGCGCCAGCAGTGAGCAAAGGGGGCAGCCCCAGCATTTT. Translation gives CASSEQRGQPQHF.